This TCR beta chain is from a study of shared clonotypes between healthy human individuals. This clone has just one count. V was clipped by 9 bases and J by 4 bases; unmatched bases: 4. This CDR3 region has 13 residues. CDR1 LNHDA and CDR2 SQIVND come from the germline V gene (reference sequence). Clones were read by immunoSEQ multiplex PCR, and TCRdb kept only the in-frame ones, dropping some. The table includes a few million clones, just over 90% detected once. The receptor was isolated from a man in his late teens or twenties in good health. The genes are TRBV19 and TRBJ2-2; TRBD2 aligns across 8 bases. The sequenced sample was naive CD4+ T cells sorted from blood. Subset indicated: CD45RA+ positively selected. The CDR3 nucleotides are TGTGCCAGCGCCGGGGGGGGCACCGGGGAGCTGTTTTTT. This gives the protein CASAGGGTGELFF.